Listed below are T cell receptor beta chains from one sample, sequenced in a study of Graves' ophthalmopathy and Graves' hyperthyroidism. MiXCR, applied by TCRdb to the multiplex PCR reads, yields one record per CDR3 protein. The sample records approximately 500,000 distinct CDR3 sequences, approximately 14% being singletons. The specimen sequenced was blood. The source is a woman in her twenties or thirties with Graves' ophthalmopathy. Each CDR3 is given with its conserved first and last residue. D genes are given only for firm matches. Some rows have no size entry. The others give once, few or many, or a class for an expanded clone.

v_gene	abundance	len	d_gene	j_gene	CDR3nt	CDR3aa
TRBV10-3	NA	13	NA	TRBJ1-2	TGTGCCGCGGATGGTGGGGGCCGAGGTGGCTACACCTTC	CAADGGGRGGYTF
TRBV19	many	16	NA	TRBJ1-5	TGTGCCAGTAGACTTGGGACAACTTATAGCAATCAGCCCCAGCATTTT	CASRLGTTYSNQPQHF
TRBV12-3/TRBV12-4	many	14	NA	TRBJ1-1	TGTGCCAGCAGCCTATTTCGGGTAGGCACTGAAGCTTTCTTT	CASSLFRVGTEAFF
TRBV2	many	14	NA	TRBJ1-5	TGTGCCAGCACGGGAAAGGGAAGCAATCAGCCCCAGCATTTT	CASTGKGSNQPQHF
TRBV15	many	14	NA	TRBJ1-2	TGTGCCACCAGCAGGAACAAACACCAGGGGGGCTACACCTTC	CATSRNKHQGGYTF
TRBV7-6	NA	15	NA	TRBJ2-5	TGTGCCAGCAGCTTTTACGGGGGGCGGGGAGAGACCCAGTACTTC	CASSFYGGRGETQYF
TRBV29-1	many	13	NA	TRBJ2-5	TGCAGCGTTGAAGAGCCAGGGTTGGCGACCCAGTACTTC	CSVEEPGLATQYF
TRBV13	few	13	NA	TRBJ2-5	TGTGCCAGCAGCTACCGGGCCTCGGAGACCCAGTACTTC	CASSYRASETQYF
TRBV28	NA	15	NA	TRBJ2-7	TGTGCCAGCAGCCACCGGACAGTACTTAGGGACGATCAGTACTTC	CASSHRTVLRDDQYF
TRBV4-1	few	15	NA	TRBJ2-5	TGCGCCAGCAGCCAAGAGGGTAGGGGCTCAGAGACCCAGTACTTC	CASSQEGRGSETQYF
TRBV19	NA	15	NA	TRBJ2-2	TGTGCCAGTAGTATAGCTTACAGAAACACCGGGGAGCTGTGTTTT	CASSIAYRNTGELCF
TRBV7-3	few	17	TRBD1	TRBJ2-6	TGTGCCAGCAGCCCGTTGGACAGGACGTCTGGGGCCAACGTCCTGACTTTC	CASSPLDRTSGANVLTF
TRBV7-9	many	15	TRBD1	TRBJ2-7	TGTGCCAGCAGCTTATCGACAGGGCTAACCTACGAGCAGTACTTC	CASSLSTGLTYEQYF
TRBV6-5	few	14	NA	TRBJ1-2	TGTGCCAGCAGTTACCGGACCGGGAGGGATGGCTACACCTTC	CASSYRTGRDGYTF
TRBV6-1	few	13	NA	TRBJ1-1	TGTGCCAGCAGGGAGCAGGGGAGCACTGAAGCTTTCTTT	CASREQGSTEAFF
TRBV6-1	NA	14	NA	TRBJ1-2	TGTGCCAGCAGTGAAGCGAGGGCCTTCTATGGCTACACCTTC	CASSEARAFYGYTF
TRBV6-6	many	9	NA	TRBJ2-7	TGTGCCAGCAGTTACGAGCAGTACTTC	CASSYEQYF
TRBV7-3	many	14	NA	TRBJ1-1	TGTGCCAGCAGCCCATTTGTCCTCGTCACTGAAGCTTTCTTT	CASSPFVLVTEAFF
TRBV4-1	once	13	NA	TRBJ2-2	TGCGCCAGCAGCCAAGATGCATACGGGGAGCTGTTTTTT	CASSQDAYGELFF
TRBV12-3/TRBV12-4	many	15	NA	TRBJ1-3	TGTGCCAGCAGGGGTTCCCTTTACTCTGGAAACACCATATATTTT	CASRGSLYSGNTIYF
TRBV6-1	NA	15	NA	TRBJ1-2	TGTGCCAGCAGTGTCACAGGAACTTCACTCTATGGCTACACCTTC	CASSVTGTSLYGYTF
TRBV27	many	16	NA	TRBJ1-2	TGTGCCAGCAGTTTATACCCCACAGGCGGCCCCTATGGCTACACCTTC	CASSLYPTGGPYGYTF
TRBV11-2	many	14	NA	TRBJ2-7	TGTGCCAGCAGCTTAGCGTTTATTTCCTACGAGCAGTACTTC	CASSLAFISYEQYF
TRBV11-2	many	17	TRBD2	TRBJ2-7	TGTGCCAGCAGCTTCGTACCGGGACTAGCGGGAGCCTACGAGCAGTACTTC	CASSFVPGLAGAYEQYF
TRBV2	many	14	NA	TRBJ1-6	TGTGCCAGCAGTGGTCGAAGTAGTTATTCACCCCTCCACTTT	CASSGRSSYSPLHF
TRBV4-1	many	14	TRBD1	TRBJ1-5	TGCGCCAGCAGCCAAACAGGGGTGTTCCAGCCCCAGCATTTT	CASSQTGVFQPQHF
TRBV28	many	14	NA	TRBJ2-7	TGTGCCAGCAGTTTATCGTTCTCGGTCGGCGAGCAGTACTTC	CASSLSFSVGEQYF
TRBV10-3	many	13	TRBD2	TRBJ2-7	TGTGCCATCAGTGACGGGAGGACCTACGAGCAGTACTTC	CAISDGRTYEQYF
TRBV29-1	few	10	NA	TRBJ2-4	TGCAGCGTTGAAGACAGGGTTCAGTACTTC	CSVEDRVQYF
TRBV2	many	13	NA	TRBJ2-5	TGTGCCAGAGAGGGACACCGGGATGAGACCCAGTACTTC	CAREGHRDETQYF
TRBV6-1	many	17	TRBD2	TRBJ2-1	TGTGCCAGCTCCCTATTGAGCGGGGGGAGCTCCTACAATGAGCAGTTCTTC	CASSLLSGGSSYNEQFF
TRBV20-1	many	16	NA	TRBJ2-7	TGCAGTGCTAGAGTCACCGACAGCCTATTTCCCTACGAGCAGTACTTC	CSARVTDSLFPYEQYF
TRBV29-1	NA	12	NA	TRBJ2-5	TGCAGCGTTGATCGCGGGCTAGAGACCCAGTACTTC	CSVDRGLETQYF
TRBV9	many	14	TRBD2	TRBJ2-7	TGTGCCAGCAGCGTTGGCGGGGGGTTAGCCGAGCAGTACTTC	CASSVGGGLAEQYF
TRBV4-2	few	15	NA	TRBJ2-5	TGTGCCAGCAGCCAAGAGGAAAGTTTGATTGAGACCCAGTACTTC	CASSQEESLIETQYF
TRBV7-2	NA	11	NA	TRBJ1-2	TGTGCCAGCAGCTTGATGGATGGCTACACCTTC	CASSLMDGYTF
TRBV12-3/TRBV12-4	many	16	NA	TRBJ2-7	TGTGCCAGCAGTCCGACTCAAACAGGTGCCTCCTACGAGCAGTACTTC	CASSPTQTGASYEQYF
TRBV20-1	many	17	TRBD1	TRBJ2-3	TGCAGTGCTAGTAAGGGACAGGGGCTACTAGGCACAGATACGCAGTATTTT	CSASKGQGLLGTDTQYF
TRBV28	many	14	TRBD2	TRBJ2-7	TGTGCCAGCAGTTATAGCGGGGGGGCCGAAGAGCAGTACTTC	CASSYSGGAEEQYF
TRBV20-1	many	14	TRBD2	TRBJ2-7	TGCAGTGCTAGCCCCGCGGGAGAGATCTACGAGCAGTACTTC	CSASPAGEIYEQYF